This T cell receptor (beta chain) was recovered during a study of cytomegalovirus exposure and HLA in healthy donors (dated by TCRdb to 2017 to 2019). For the study in its entirety: The roughly 700 repertoires of the first cohort and the 110 or so validation repertoires were produced on the same platform, according to a later analysis. The aim of the study was to test whether cataloging public T cell receptors could identify signatures of past pathogen exposure. A separate validation cohort of approximately 130 different subjects was used in addition to the roughly 640-subject first cohort. To predict cytomegalovirus infection status, the study combined high-throughput TCR immunosequencing, statistical association of individual TCRs with disease status, and machine learning.

Donors formed part of the validation cohort, which comprised 120 subjects and was distinct from the first cohort of 690 or so subjects. Receptor libraries were prepared by the immunoSEQ multiplex PCR assay. The authors processed their data as follows. A statistical classification framework was built to diagnose cytomegalovirus status from the catalog of TCR beta chain sequences. This immuneACCESS table, as held by TCRdb, lists in-frame sequences with V and J called but not all clones. Of the missing ones, under half trace to an unresolved V gene in checked studies; the others have no known cause. The V and J calls and clone size were taken over from that table, and D and trimming were inferred from the DNA. This sample comprises some 340,000 clones, roughly 87% of them detected only once. The top ten clonotypes cover over 1% of the sample. Note on this clone: It lacks a known antigen. Base qualities were left out, and no much larger clone turns up one base away.

Reading the germline V gene (reference sequence) gives CDR1 DFQATT and CDR2 SNEGSKA. V was cut back by 3 bases and J by 3 bases, leaving a gap of 3 bases between them. The CDR3 runs 10 amino acids, cysteine and phenylalanine included. The read is trimmed to its CDR3 DNA, 30 bases read in frame from base 1. The paper as a whole reports these results and caveats: Cytomegalovirus status was reported to be diagnosed by the classifier with high specificity and sensitivity in both the original and validation cohorts. The validation cohort had no HLA typing available for a later analysis, so co-occurrence within that cohort was assessed over all 120 or so repertoires. The study listed 150 to 200 TCR beta chains as associated with cytomegalovirus. Across donors, most TCR sequences were observed very rarely, whereas some public TCRs were present in many individuals. The authors suggested that the approach could potentially be generalized to other disease states and immunological phenotypes. Subsequent analysis determined that TCRs grouped into clusters in the first cohort also showed a tendency toward co-occurrence across the approximately 110 validation repertoires, and about 93% of cluster scores exceeded 0. In vitro tests confirmed that a few of the cytomegalovirus-associated TCR beta chains recognize cytomegalovirus antigens.

Sample: PBMCs. The sequence links TRBV20-1 to TRBJ2-7; the D gene identity is not certain. The clonotype comes from a woman in her twenties or thirties in good health and CMV-seropositive. The CDR3 region reads CSARSYEQYF. The DNA sequence is TGCAGTGCTAGGAGCTACGAGCAGTACTTC.